This T cell receptor (beta chain) was profiled in a study of technical replicates of blood from several donors. Repertoires were generated with immunoSEQ multiplex PCR, while TCRdb's copy carries only in-frame clones and drops some. The profile shows about 81,000 clones, 81% of them singletons. Germline V gene lookup returns CDR1 SGHTA and CDR2 FQGNSA. CDR3 length: 15 amino acids. V lost 10 bases, J lost 5 bases, and 14 bases stayed unmatched. J is TRBJ2-5 and V is TRBV7-2; 9 nucleotides line up with TRBD2. Sequenced input: PBMCs. The receptor was isolated from a human donor in good health. Some clones in this sample may be carry-over from other donors' samples. The CDR3 DNA reads as TGTGCCACCAAATATAGCGGGAGTTTCCGGGAGACCCAGTACTTC. Residues: CATKYSGSFRETQYF. The variable domain in full, completed from reference TRBV7-2 and TRBJ2-5, reads GAGVSQSPSNKVTEKGKDVELRCDPISGHTALYWYRQSLGQGLEFLIYFQGNSAPDKSGLPSDRFSAERTGGSVSTLTIQRTQQEDSAVYLCATKYSGSFRETQYFGPGTRLLVL.